This T cell receptor beta chain is drawn from a study of blood T cell repertoires in COVID-19. The wider study: COVID-19 samples collected from the United States, Italy and Spain covered acute and convalescent phases. T cells, B-cell-depleted T cells, or PBMCs supplied cDNA or gDNA.

Authors' analysis steps: Reference gene primer amplification gave nucleated cell count estimates. Profiled with immunoSEQ multiplex PCR; TCRdb holds only in-frame clones, not every one. V and J calls and clone size are given by that table; D and trimming were obtained from the DNA. The table includes 65,000 to 75,000 clones, roughly 91% detected once. The V gene end was trimmed by 0 bases and the J gene end by 10 bases; junction bases not matched to a gene: 2. This CDR3 comprises 13 residues. Germline CDR1 and CDR2: SGDLS and YYNGEE. Material for sequencing was peripheral blood. The TCR originated in a woman older than 75 with active or convalescent COVID-19. The rearrangement links TRBV9 to TRBJ2-1, with TRBD2 identical over 9 bases. The CDR3 protein is CASSVVTSGEQFF. In nucleotides, the CDR3 is TGTGCCAGCAGCGTAGTAACTAGCGGGGAGCAGTTCTTC. Variable domain in full (rest from reference TRBV9 and TRBJ2-1): DSGVTQTPKHLITATGQRVTLRCSPRSGDLSVYWYQQSLDQGLQFLIQYYNGEERAKGNILERFSAQQFPDLHSELNLSSLELGDSALYFCASSVVTSGEQFFGPGTRLTVL.